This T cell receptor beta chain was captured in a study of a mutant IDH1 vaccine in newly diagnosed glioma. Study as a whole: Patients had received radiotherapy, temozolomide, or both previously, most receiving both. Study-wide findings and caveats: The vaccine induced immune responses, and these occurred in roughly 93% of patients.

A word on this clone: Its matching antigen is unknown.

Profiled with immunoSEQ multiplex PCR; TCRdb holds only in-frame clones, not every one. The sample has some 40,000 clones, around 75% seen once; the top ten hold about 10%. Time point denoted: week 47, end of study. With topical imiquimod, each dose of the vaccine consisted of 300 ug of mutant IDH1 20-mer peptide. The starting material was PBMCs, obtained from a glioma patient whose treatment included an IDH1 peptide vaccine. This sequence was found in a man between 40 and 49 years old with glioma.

CDR3 in DNA: TGTGCCAGCAGTTACTCGGGAGGAGGCTATGGCTACACCTTC. Translation: CASSYSGGGYGYTF. V is TRBV6-5 and J is TRBJ1-2; D ambiguous. The ends were cut back, 0 bases at V and 4 bases at J, with 9 bases in the middle. The germline V gene has CDR1 MNHEY and CDR2 SVGAGI. The CDR3 is 14 residues long.